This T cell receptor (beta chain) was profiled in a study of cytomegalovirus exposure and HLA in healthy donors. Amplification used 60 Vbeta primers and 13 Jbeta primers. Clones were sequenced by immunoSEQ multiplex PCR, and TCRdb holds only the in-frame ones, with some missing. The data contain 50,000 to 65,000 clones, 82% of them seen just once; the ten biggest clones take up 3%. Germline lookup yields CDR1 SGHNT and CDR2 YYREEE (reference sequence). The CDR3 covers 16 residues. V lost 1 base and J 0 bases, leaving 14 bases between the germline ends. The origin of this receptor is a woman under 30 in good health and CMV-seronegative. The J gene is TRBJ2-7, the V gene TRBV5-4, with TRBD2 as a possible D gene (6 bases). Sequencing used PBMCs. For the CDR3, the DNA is TGTGCCAGCAGCTTGTCCCTCCGGGGGATCTCCTACGAGCAGTACTTC. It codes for CASSLSLRGISYEQYF.